Below, 25 T cell receptor beta chains from the same sample are listed, as sequenced in a study of T cells in Graves' hyperthyroidism and ophthalmopathy. Amplified TCR beta CDR3 regions came from RNA transcripts. A first-round RT-PCR of the TCR CDR3 used the HTBI primer set. TCRdb fed the multiplex PCR reads into MiXCR, producing one record per CDR3 protein. Of roughly 710,000 distinct CDR3 sequences in the sample, 35% were seen once. The source material was blood. The receptors derive from a woman aged 35 to 49 with Graves' hyperthyroidism.

This clonotype was detected ten times or more. CDR3 in amino acids: CASSDRVAGELFF. The CDR3 nucleotides are TGCGCCAGCAGCGACAGGGTTGCCGGGGAGCTGTTTTTT. This chain joins TRBV5-1 and TRBJ2-2; TRBD1 aligns across 7 bases. Germline assignment: CDR1 SGHRS and CDR2 YFSETQ. The CDR3 extends over 13 amino acids. J lost 6 bases, V lost 4 bases, and 3 bases had no gene match. The full variable domain, with the rest looked up from reference TRBV5-1 and TRBJ2-2, is KAGVTQTPRYLIKTRGQQVTLSCSPISGHRSVSWYQQTPGQGLQFLFEYFSETQRNKGNFPGRFSGRQFSNSRSEMNVSTLELGDSALYLCASSDRVAGELFFGEGSRLTVL.

This clonotype was counted many times. The V gene is TRBV20-1, the J gene TRBJ2-5; 8 bases align to TRBD2. Trimming removed 5 bases from V and 1 base from J; junction bases left unmatched: 3. Germline assignment: CDR1 DFQATT and CDR2 SNEGSKA (reference sequence). CDR3 length equals 13 residues. CDR3 amino acids: CSALSGGQETQYF. CDR3 bases: TGCAGTGCTCTCAGCGGGGGCCAAGAGACCCAGTACTTC.

This clonotype turned up a few times. The gene calls are TRBV19 and TRBJ1-5; 7 bases match TRBD1. V shed 6 bases, J shed 0 bases, and the junction held 14 bases outside the gene matches. In germline, CDR1 is LNHDA, CDR2 SQIVND (reference sequence). CDR3 length equals 18 residues. DNA for the CDR3: TGTGCCAGTAGAGGCGACAGGGTACCTTTCTATAGCAATCAGCCCCAGCATTTT. Its protein product is CASRGDRVPFYSNQPQHF.

In this sample, this clonotype turned up many times. This chain joins TRBV14 and TRBJ1-6; D possibly corresponds to TRBD1 (6 bases). Trimming stripped 0 bases from V and 7 bases from J, with 10 bases between. The CDR3 runs to 15 residues. The germline CDR1 and CDR2 sequences are SGHDN and FVKESK. The DNA for the CDR3 is TGTGCCAGCAGCCAAGATATCACAGGGAATTCACCCCTCCACTTT. It specifies CASSQDITGNSPLHF.

The chain employs TRBV9 and TRBJ1-2, with 9 positions matching TRBD1. After removal of 4 bases from V and 6 bases from J, the junction contained 10 bases not matched to a gene. Germline V gene data show CDR1 as SGDLS and CDR2 as YYNGEE. The CDR3 runs 15 residues. The CDR3 DNA reads as TGTGCCAGCAGCCCATCAAGAGGGACAGGGCATGGCTACACCTTC. Translated, it gives CASSPSRGTGHGYTF.

This chain joins TRBV29-1 and TRBJ2-7; no reliable D call. Germline-derived CDR1 and CDR2 are SQVTM and ANQGSEA. V was cut by 0 bases and J by 5 bases, with 14 bases left in between. This CDR3 spans 14 amino acids. The CDR3 sequence is CSVEDGIGLNEQYF. CDR3 nucleotides: TGCAGCGTTGAAGATGGCATAGGGTTGAACGAGCAGTACTTC.

V usage is TRBV13 and J usage is TRBJ1-1; 10 nucleotides agree with TRBD1. Looked up from germline, CDR1 is PRHDT and CDR2 is FYEKMQ (reference sequence). V was pared by 4 bases and J by 5 bases, with 7 bases of the junction left unmatched. The length of the CDR3 is 15 residues. Here the CDR3 DNA reads TGTGCCAGCAGCTGCTACGGACAGGGGGTAACTGAAGCTTTCTTT. Translating it yields CASSCYGQGVTEAFF.

V usage is TRBV11-2 and J usage is TRBJ2-7; TRBD1 matches at 8 bases. With 5 bases clipped from V and 5 bases from J, the junction kept 5 bases outside the gene matches. This CDR3 has 13 amino acids. In germline, CDR1 is SGHAT, CDR2 FQNNGV. The CDR3 coding sequence is TGTGCCAGCAGCCGGACAGGGCACCACGAGCAGTACTTC. It encodes CASSRTGHHEQYF.

The sample holds a few counts of this clonotype. The V gene is TRBV29-1, the J gene TRBJ1-2, with 9 bases aligning to TRBD1. Germline-derived CDR1 and CDR2 are SQVTM and ANQGSEA. V trimming: 0 bases; J trimming: 5 bases; junction bases outside the gene matches: 4. The CDR3 totals 14 residues. The CDR3, as DNA: TGCAGCGTTGAAGATCCGGGACAGGGTTATGGCTACACCTTC. It specifies CSVEDPGQGYGYTF.

About this clonotype itself: Since the CDR3 does not end with the conserved phenylalanine or tryptophan, this likely comes from a read error. The CDR3 spells CASTLGQARYYEQYL. The CDR3 nucleotides read TGTGCCAGCACATTAGGACAGGCGCGATACTACGAGCAGTACCTC. The genes are TRBV6-9 and TRBJ2-7; 7 bases line up with TRBD1. After removal of 7 bases from V and 3 bases from J, the junction contained 12 bases not matched to a gene. This CDR3 spans 15 amino acids. The germline gives CDR1 MNHGY, CDR2 SVAAGI.

This clonotype was picked up many times. The J gene is TRBJ1-3, the V gene TRBV7-8, with 7 bases lining up with TRBD1. This CDR3 has 15 amino acids. Looked up from germline, CDR1 is SGHVS and CDR2 is FQNEAQ. The ends lost 1 base at V and 4 bases at J; junction bases unmatched: 4. Written as DNA, the CDR3 is TGTGCCAGCAGCTTAGTAGGGGGCGCGGGAAACACCATATATTTT. As protein: CASSLVGGAGNTIYF.

This clonotype has more than one count but fewer than ten. The chain employs TRBV7-2 and TRBJ1-3; no firm D call. This CDR3 spans 17 amino acids. Germline loops: CDR1 SGHTA, CDR2 FQGNSA. Trimming stripped 1 base from V and 0 bases from J, with 13 bases between. The CDR3 DNA sequence: TGTGCCAGCAGCTTAGGGTTTTCCCTGATCTCTGGAAACACCATATATTTT. Encoded protein: CASSLGFSLISGNTIYF.

V and J are TRBV9 and TRBJ2-5; the D gene is possibly TRBD2 (6 bases). Between the trimmed V and J ends, which lost 1 base and 4 bases, there was a span of 14 bases. Germline V lookup: CDR1 SGDLS, CDR2 YYNGEE. The CDR3 has 15 amino acids. CDR3 in DNA: TGTGCCAGCAGCGTATCCGGGGGATTGGGAGAGACCCAGTACTTC. This encodes CASSVSGGLGETQYF. Using reference TRBV9 and TRBJ2-5 for the parts outside the CDR3, the full variable domain is DSGVTQTPKHLITATGQRVTLRCSPRSGDLSVYWYQQSLDQGLQFLIQYYNGEERAKGNILERFSAQQFPDLHSELNLSSLELGDSALYFCASSVSGGLGETQYFGPGTRLLVL.

The chain uses TRBV19 and TRBJ2-2; 12 positions match TRBD2. Germline V gene sequence: CDR1 LNHDA, CDR2 SQIVND (reference sequence). V shed 3 bases and J 6 bases; nucleotides not matched to a gene: 2. The CDR3 covers 15 residues. CDR3: CASSILAGGPGELFF. The CDR3 DNA is TGTGCCAGTAGTATCCTAGCGGGGGGGCCCGGGGAGCTGTTTTTT.

This clonotype came up many times. V usage is TRBV19 and J usage is TRBJ1-2; unclear D gene. V lost 5 bases to trimming and J lost 6 bases, with 10 bases between them. The CDR3 loop spans 12 amino acids. Germline values: CDR1 LNHDA, CDR2 SQIVND (reference sequence). The CDR3 sequence: CASSLYPDGYTF. CDR3 nucleotides: TGTGCCAGTAGTTTGTACCCGGATGGCTACACCTTC.

This clonotype was counted a few times. The chain joins TRBV19 to TRBJ1-1; no clear D. V shed 10 bases and J shed 2 bases, with 11 bases lying between them. CDR3 size: 12 residues. Per germline, CDR1 LNHDA and CDR2 SQIVND (reference sequence). The CDR3 here is CAIKSFNTEAFF. CDR3 bases: TGTGCCATCAAATCATTCAACACTGAAGCTTTCTTT.

This clonotype was seen just once. Just one base apart from a much larger clone, this may be a read error. The CDR3 here is CAISYERGGRETQYF. The CDR3, as DNA: TGTGCCATCAGTTACGAGCGGGGGGGCCGAGAGACCCAGTACTTC. This chain connects TRBV6-5 to TRBJ2-5; TRBD2 matches 10 bases. The CDR3 length is 15 residues. The germline V gene encodes CDR1 MNHEY and CDR2 SVGAGI.

This clonotype was seen at least ten times. CDR3 sequence: CASSLSVGGMNTEAFF. Here the CDR3 DNA reads TGTGCCAGCAGCTTATCAGTGGGGGGGATGAACACTGAAGCTTTCTTT. V usage is TRBV7-6 and J usage is TRBJ1-1; possibly TRBD1 for D (5 bases). This CDR3 spans 16 amino acids. Germline lookup yields CDR1 SGHVS and CDR2 FNYEAQ. Between the trimmed V and J ends, which lost 2 bases and 0 bases, there was a span of 13 bases.

The chain employs TRBV6-1 and TRBJ1-1, with D hard to call. Germline CDR1 MNHNS, CDR2 SASEGT. The CDR3 runs 13 residues. The germline V and J ends were trimmed by 7 bases and 0 bases, with 9 bases remaining between them. The CDR3 DNA reads as TGTGCCAGCAATCTGGGAGTGAACACTGAAGCTTTCTTT. Its translation is CASNLGVNTEAFF.

The chain carries TRBV7-2 and TRBJ2-5; D ambiguous. Matching the DNA end better, TRBJ2-4 makes the J call doubtful. Germline CDR1 reads SGHTA; CDR2 reads FQGNSA. This CDR3 is 18 amino acids long. CDR3 nucleotide sequence: TGTGCCAGTAGTATTGCCGTCTCGTTCGACTTAGCCAAAAACATTCAGTACTTC. Protein: CASSIAVSFDLAKNIQYF.

The chain uses TRBV7-3 and TRBJ2-7; no clear D gene. This CDR3 contains 13 residues. The V gene lost 5 bases and the J gene lost 6 bases, with 14 bases spanning the gap. Germline assignment: CDR1 SGHTA and CDR2 FQGTGA. CDR3 in amino acids: CASSPIPGTEQYF. The CDR3 DNA is TGTGCCAGCAGCCCAATACCAGGAACCGAGCAGTACTTC. Looking up the rest from reference TRBV7-3 and TRBJ2-7 gives the full variable domain: GAGVSQTPSNKVTEKGKYVELRCDPISGHTALYWYRQSLGQGPEFLIYFQGTGAADDSGLPNDRFFAVRPEGSVSTLKIQRTERGDSAVYLCASSPIPGTEQYFGPGTRLTVT.

The rearrangement links TRBV6-4 to TRBJ1-6, with D perhaps TRBD1 (5 bases). CDR3 length: 14 amino acids. Looked up from germline, CDR1 is MRHNA and CDR2 is SNTAGT. Trimming removed 6 bases at V and 7 bases at J, with 13 bases between. CDR3 DNA sequence: TGTGCCAGCAGCCCTACAGGAAGAAATTCACCCCTCCACTTT. Translation: CASSPTGRNSPLHF.

The chain couples TRBV2 to TRBJ2-7, with D perhaps given as TRBD1 or TRBD2 (5 bases each). Germline loops: CDR1 SNHLY, CDR2 FYNNEI. V lost 6 bases and J lost 1, with 10 bases in between. The CDR3 covers 13 residues. CDR3 DNA: TGTGCCAGCAGCGCCGGGGCTTCCTACGAGCAGTACTTC. This encodes CASSAGASYEQYF.

About this clonotype itself: A much bigger clone sits one base away, suggesting this may be a read error. This chain connects TRBV7-8 to TRBJ2-7; D remains ambiguous. Germline V gene lookup returns CDR1 SGHVS and CDR2 FQNEAQ. This CDR3 is 14 amino acids long. V lost 3 bases and J 3 bases, leaving 12 bases between the germline ends. The CDR3 region is CASSFAVASYEQYF. CDR3 DNA: TGTGCCAGCAGCTTTGCGGTGGCGAGCTACGAGCAGTACTTC.

The rearrangement joins TRBV10-3 to TRBJ2-7; D not certain. The CDR3 totals 11 residues. The germline gives CDR1 ENHRY, CDR2 SYGVKD. Trimming pared 4 bases from V and 2 bases from J, leaving 3 bases between. CDR3 region: CAISGTYEQYF. As DNA, the CDR3 is TGTGCCATCAGTGGTACCTACGAGCAGTACTTC.